This T cell receptor (beta chain) was identified in a study of T cell responses to AZD1222 COVID-19 vaccine (dated by TCRdb to the early 2020s). About the investigation overall: A total of just over 230 trial participants underwent TCR sequencing, of whom 200 to 220 received two doses of AZD1222 and 26 received two doses of the MenACWY control vaccine. Trial participants were enrolled by age into 18-55, 56-69 and 70-plus year subgroups, with roughly 150, 30 and 60 TCR-sequenced participants respectively. What the work shows at the level of the full study, not this receptor alone: The whole spike protein was spanned by vaccine-associated CD4 TCRs, and dominant responses were seen in regions 160-218 and 743-854. Reportedly, almost half of the unique spike-specific TCRs recognized epitopes lying outside the regions that are mutated in the B.1.351 and B.1.1.7 variants. Spike-specific TCR breadth and depth rose significantly after two AZD1222 doses compared with day 0 and with MenACWY recipients. In the small 56-69-year group, the increase in depth fell short of significance, most likely because of low power. Only 5 to 7 AZD1222 recipients were SARS-CoV-2 seropositive at baseline, limiting conclusions about previously exposed vaccinees. No day 14 peak-response samples were available, so repertoires were characterized only after the peak T cell response. Most participants were white British and females outnumbered males, and the authors suggested that clonal diversity may have been underestimated.

The CDR3 regions of human TCRbeta chains were analyzed by immunosequencing. As for the authors' bioinformatics: Repertoire TCRs were checked for matches against a reference library of SARS-CoV-2-specific TCRs that had been generated using the MIRA antigen-specificity platform. Breadth was defined as the fraction of unique TCRs that were SARS-CoV-2-associated. Depth was defined as the fraction of total T cells that were SARS-CoV-2-associated. Using the MIRA data, every spike-specific TCR was mapped to the spike region that the TCR reacted to and assigned to either a CD4 or a CD8 class. Log10-transformed breadth and depth values were compared by one-way ANOVA with Sidak's multiple comparisons tests. The source is immuneACCESS, and TCRdb retained only in-frame sequences with V and J called. Part of the clones is not carried over; for the studies checked, unresolved V genes explain less than half of this, and the remainder is unexplained. That table furnishes V, J and clone size, whereas the DNA furnished D and trimming. The table for this sample lists more than 70,000 clones; 70% to 90% of them were counted only once. The leading ten clones occupy 4% to 5.5% of the sample.

The time point label on this specimen signifies: baseline before first vaccination. This sample's treatment or condition label indicates: meningococcal conjugate vaccine given as trial control. The vaccinee samples were drawn from two UK trials, COV001 and COV002, one of which was a single-blind randomized controlled phase 2/3 trial testing AZD1222 (ChAdOx1 nCoV-19) in healthy adults. For TCRbeta chain sequencing, PBMC samples from trial participants were taken at day 0 and at day 28 after the second dose. About this clone: Its antigen remains unidentified. Per-base qualities were not stored, and no clone one base away is much larger.

The sequence derives from an adult in good health. This material consisted of peripheral blood, taken on day 0 of MenACWY control vaccination.

The CDR3 region has the sequence CASSPEKNPLRGQPQHF. The bases are TGTGCCAGCAGCCCAGAAAAAAACCCGCTAAGAGGTCAGCCCCAGCATTTT. This chain is built from TRBV3-1 (or the pseudogene TRBV3-2) and TRBJ1-5; the D gene remains uncertain. CDR1 is given as LGHDT and CDR2 as YNNKEL, both from the germline V gene (reference sequence). V gives up 4 bases and J gives up 6 bases, and the segment between their germline ends measures 22 bases. The CDR3 spans 17 residues, from the cysteine through the phenylalanine. Only CDR3 DNA is held: 51 bases, read in frame from base 1.